One sample yielded the 26 T cell receptor beta chains listed below, sequenced in a study of T cells in Graves' hyperthyroidism and ophthalmopathy. Amplification targeted TCR beta CDR3 regions from RNA transcripts. First-round RT-PCR of the TCR CDR3 relied on the HTBI primer set. MiXCR was run by TCRdb on the multiplex PCR reads, yielding one entry per CDR3 protein. The data hold about 510,000 distinct CDR3 sequences, with approximately 48% observed a single time. The sample was peripheral blood or thyroid tissue (not recorded which). The receptors stem from an adult woman with Graves' disease, either hyperthyroidism or ophthalmopathy (not recorded which).

The chain links TRBV4-1 to TRBJ1-6; D uncertain. The CDR3 extends over 12 amino acids. Germline CDR1 is MGHRA and CDR2 is YSYEKL. Trimming removed 2 bases from V and 13 bases from J, with 9 bases in between. This CDR3 is CASSQPRAPLHF. The CDR3 coding sequence is TGCGCCAGCAGCCAACCCCGGGCCCCCCTCCACTTT.

This rearrangement joins TRBV29-1 to TRBJ2-5; the match to TRBD1 covers 9 bases. The germline V gene has CDR1 SQVTM and CDR2 ANQGSEA. CDR3 length: 15 residues. The J segment lost 3 bases and the V segment lost 1 base, leaving 6 bases of the junction unmatched. The CDR3 coding sequence is TGCAGCGTTGAAGGGGGACAGGGAGGTAAAGAGACCCAGTACTTC. This gives the protein CSVEGGQGGKETQYF.

This clonotype was seen more than once but under ten times. The J gene is TRBJ2-7, the V gene TRBV29-1, with a possible D match to TRBD1 (6 bases). Germline V CDR1 and CDR2: SQVTM, ANQGSEA. The V and J ends lost 6 bases and 3 bases respectively, with 15 bases between them. The CDR3 loop spans 13 amino acids. For the CDR3, the DNA is TGCAGCGTGCCCGGGTTACAGGGCTACGAGCAGTACTTC. Translating it yields CSVPGLQGYEQYF.

This chain connects TRBV10-2 to TRBJ1-5; D gene ambiguous. The CDR3 totals 15 residues. V was cut by 4 bases and J by 6 bases, with 16 bases left in between. Germline V CDR1 and CDR2: WSHSY, SAAADI. The DNA of the CDR3 is TGCGCCAGCAGTGTAAACGAGGGAACGGCTCAGCCCCAGCATTTT. Amino acid sequence: CASSVNEGTAQPQHF.

V and J are TRBV30 and TRBJ1-2, with D maybe TRBD1 (6 bases). Germline V CDR1 and CDR2: GTSNPN, SVGIG (reference sequence). V lost 7 bases, J lost 5 bases, and 14 bases lay in between. CDR3 length equals 12 residues. This CDR3 is CASRAGAYGYTF. Written as DNA, the CDR3 is TGTGCCTCGAGGGCGGGGGCGTATGGCTACACCTTC. Looking up the rest from reference TRBV30 and TRBJ1-2 gives the full variable domain: SQTIHQWPATLVQPVGSPLSLECTVEGTSNPNLYWYRQAAGRGLQLLFYSVGIGQISSEVPQNLSASRPQDRQFILSSKKLLLSDSGFYLCASRAGAYGYTFGSGTRLTVV.

This clonotype occurred many times. This chain uses TRBV29-1 with TRBJ2-2; TRBD2 agrees at 10 bases. The germline V gene encodes CDR1 SQVTM and CDR2 ANQGSEA. There are 14 residues in the CDR3. V shed 6 bases, J shed 5 bases, and the junction held 6 bases outside the gene matches. CDR3 sequence: CSVAGLAATGELFF. The CDR3, as DNA: TGCAGCGTGGCAGGACTAGCGGCTACCGGGGAGCTGTTTTTT.

Ten or more counts support this clonotype. The chain employs TRBV5-1 and TRBJ2-2; D is unclear. Per germline, CDR1 SGHRS and CDR2 YFSETQ. Trimming took off 0 bases at V and 7 bases at J, with 7 bases between the two ends. The CDR3 contains 13 residues. CDR3 amino acids: CASSLAHGGELFF. In DNA, the CDR3 is TGCGCCAGCAGCTTGGCTCACGGCGGGGAGCTGTTTTTT.

This clonotype was observed many times. This chain links TRBV7-2 with TRBJ2-7; D not resolved. Germline CDR1 is SGHTA and CDR2 is FQGNSA. CDR3 length equals 13 residues. V was trimmed by 0 bases and J by 0 bases, leaving 3 bases between them. CDR3 DNA sequence: TGTGCCAGCAGCTTAGCTCTCTCCTACGAGCAGTACTTC. It is translated as CASSLALSYEQYF.

The chain uses TRBV24-1 and TRBJ2-5; 14 bases align to TRBD2. From germline, CDR1 is KGHDR and CDR2 SFDVKD. The CDR3 loop spans 14 amino acids. The trim removed 7 bases at V and 5 bases at J, leaving 2 bases unmatched. The CDR3 bases are TGTGCCACCAGCGGGACTAGCGGGAGTGAGACCCAGTACTTC. It codes for CATSGTSGSETQYF.

The rearrangement links TRBV10-2 to TRBJ1-4; D ambiguous. The CDR3 spans 13 residues. V lost 9 bases, J lost 0 bases, and 8 bases lay in between. Germline loops: CDR1 WSHSY, CDR2 SAAADI. CDR3 region: CARPETTNEKLFF. CDR3 bases: TGCGCCAGACCTGAAACAACTAATGAAAAACTGTTTTTT.

This chain connects TRBV20-1 to TRBJ2-5; unclear D gene. CDR3 length: 13 amino acids. The V and J ends lost 1 base and 9 bases respectively, with 15 bases between them. Per germline, CDR1 DFQATT and CDR2 SNEGSKA (reference sequence). This CDR3 reads CSARGQIYQPQYF. CDR3 DNA: TGCAGTGCTAGAGGGCAGATCTATCAGCCCCAGTACTTC.

The chain is built from TRBV7-2 and TRBJ2-5; TRBD1 is a possible D gene (6 bases). Germline CDR1 SGHTA, CDR2 FQGNSA. The CDR3 covers 14 residues. V gave up 1 base and J gave up 4 bases, with 10 bases separating them. CDR3: CASSLVSRGETQYF. The CDR3 coding sequence is TGTGCCAGCAGCTTAGTCTCCAGGGGAGAGACCCAGTACTTC. The variable domain in full, completed from reference TRBV7-2 and TRBJ2-5, reads GAGVSQSPSNKVTEKGKDVELRCDPISGHTALYWYRQSLGQGLEFLIYFQGNSAPDKSGLPSDRFSAERTGGSVSTLTIQRTQQEDSAVYLCASSLVSRGETQYFGPGTRLLVL.

In its sample, this clonotype was seen once. The chain couples TRBV11-1 to TRBJ1-6, with unresolved D. The V gene's germline CDR1 is SGHAT and CDR2 FQDESV (reference sequence). The length of the CDR3 is 16 residues. Trimming pared 5 bases from V and 2 bases from J, leaving 13 bases between. The DNA for the CDR3 is TGTGCCAGCAGCCACCGGGAGACACCCTATAATTCACCCCTCCACTTT. It translates to CASSHRETPYNSPLHF.

This clonotype was counted ten times or more. V gene TRBV6-5 combines with J gene TRBJ1-6, with D maybe TRBD1 (6 bases). CDR3 length: 16 residues. Trimming took 2 bases from V and 6 from J, leaving 14 bases between them. Looked up from germline, CDR1 is MNHEY and CDR2 is SVGAGI. Here the CDR3 DNA reads TGTGCCAGCAGTTACCGCCCGGGGGGGCTTAATTCACCCCTCCACTTT. Translated: CASSYRPGGLNSPLHF.

Notes on this clonotype: This may come from a read error, since a much larger clone is one base off. The V gene is TRBV4-1, the J gene TRBJ1-4; D is undetermined. CDR1 and CDR2 from the germline V gene are MGHRA and YSYEKL. The CDR3 contains 12 residues. CDR3 sequence reads: CASNTVNEKLFF. CDR3 sequence (DNA): TGTGCCAGCAATACAGTTAATGAAAAACTGTTTTTT.

The chain is built from TRBV29-1 and TRBJ2-3; 13 bases align to TRBD2. V dropped 5 bases and J dropped 3; count of bases not matched to a gene: 5. This CDR3 has 15 amino acids. CDR1 SQVTM and CDR2 ANQGSEA come from the germline V gene. The CDR3 reads CSVILAGGRTDTQYF. CDR3 sequence (DNA): TGCAGCGTTATACTAGCGGGGGGGCGAACAGATACGCAGTATTTT.

This clonotype was observed a few times. The chain couples TRBV6-1 to TRBJ2-5; either TRBD1 or TRBD2 may fit D (6 bases each). This CDR3 is built from 14 residues. The V gene's germline CDR1 is MNHNS and CDR2 SASEGT. Between the trimmed V and J ends, which lost 5 bases and 2 bases, there was a span of 12 bases. CDR3 coding DNA: TGTGCCAGCAGTCCACGGGGGCAGCAAGAGACCCAGTACTTC. This gives the protein CASSPRGQQETQYF.

The chain employs TRBV10-2 and TRBJ2-7; possibly TRBD2 for D (6 bases). The V end was cut by 6 bases, the J end by 4 bases, with 13 bases between. Per the germline V gene, CDR1 is WSHSY and CDR2 is SAAADI. The CDR3 consists of 13 residues. CDR3 nucleotides: TGCGCCAGCAGCGGGACTTTTTTTTACGAGCAGTACTTC. This codes for CASSGTFFYEQYF.

A few counts support this clonotype. This chain uses TRBV20-1 with TRBJ2-5, with TRBD2 identical over 11 bases. The CDR3 length is 13 residues. CDR1 is DFQATT and CDR2 is SNEGSKA in the germline V gene (reference sequence). J was trimmed by 5 bases and V by 5 bases; bases with no gene match: 4. The CDR3: CSAGVAGGETQYF. The CDR3 bases are TGCAGTGCTGGAGTAGCGGGAGGGGAGACCCAGTACTTC.

This chain links TRBV24-1 with TRBJ2-5; tentatively, D is TRBD2 (6 bases). CDR3 length: 15 amino acids. Trimming stripped 2 bases from V and 5 bases from J, with 14 bases between. Germline V CDR1 and CDR2: KGHDR, SFDVKD. The CDR3 region is CATSDSGSGNETQYF. CDR3 nucleotides: TGTGCCACCAGTGATTCCGGGAGTGGGAATGAGACCCAGTACTTC.

This clonotype was detected many times. This chain joins TRBV4-1 and TRBJ2-7, with TRBD2 matching 8 bases. The CDR3 spans 15 residues. CDR1 and CDR2 from the germline V gene are MGHRA and YSYEKL. Germline trimming cut 3 bases from V and 2 bases from J; bases unmatched to any gene: 6. The chain's CDR3 is CASSHLAGTTYEQYF. The CDR3, as DNA: TGCGCCAGCAGCCACTTAGCGGGAACCACCTACGAGCAGTACTTC.

The chain recombines TRBV29-1 with TRBJ2-7; D remains ambiguous. V was clipped by 0 bases and J by 6 bases, with 12 bases between them. This CDR3 is 13 amino acids long. Looked up from germline, CDR1 is SQVTM and CDR2 is ANQGSEA. The CDR3 DNA follows: TGCAGCGTTGAAGATAGGGTTTTGGGCGAGCAGTACTTC. It codes for CSVEDRVLGEQYF.

This clonotype appeared many times. This chain connects TRBV20-1 to TRBJ2-6; unclear D gene. Trimming removed 5 bases at V and 0 bases at J, with 8 bases between. The V gene's germline CDR1 is DFQATT and CDR2 SNEGSKA (reference sequence). The CDR3 has 14 amino acids. CDR3 sequence: CSASDISGANVLTF. In DNA, the CDR3 is TGCAGTGCTTCCGACATCTCTGGGGCCAACGTCCTGACTTTC.

This rearrangement joins TRBV5-1 to TRBJ1-2; 8 nucleotides match TRBD1. The CDR3 covers 16 residues. Germline-derived CDR1 and CDR2 are SGHRS and YFSETQ. J was trimmed by 4 bases and V by 2 bases; bases with no gene match: 10. CDR3 DNA sequence: TGCGCCAGCAGCTTAGCCCTCGACAGGGGCGCCTATGGCTACACCTTC. Protein: CASSLALDRGAYGYTF. Full variable domain (rest looked up from reference TRBV5-1 and TRBJ1-2): KAGVTQTPRYLIKTRGQQVTLSCSPISGHRSVSWYQQTPGQGLQFLFEYFSETQRNKGNFPGRFSGRQFSNSRSEMNVSTLELGDSALYLCASSLALDRGAYGYTFGSGTRLTVV.

This clonotype has a handful of counts. A junction boundary mismatches the germline segment, possibly from a read error. This sequence joins TRBV20-1 and TRBJ1-2, with D possibly TRBD1 on 5 matching bases. The CDR3 extends over 11 amino acids. Germline CDR1 reads DFQATT; CDR2 reads SNEGSKA (reference sequence). CDR3 sequence (DNA): TGCAGTGCAGTACCCGGGACCATGAGCCGCTTC. Residues: CSAVPGTMSRF.

Comments on this clonotype: The missing conserved phenylalanine or tryptophan at the end of this CDR3 makes a read error likely. Because the CDR3's place on the DNA is in doubt, the DNA is left out and the CDR3 is given as listed by TCRdb. This rearrangement joins TRBV10-3 to TRBJ2-6. In germline, CDR1 is ENHRY, CDR2 SYGVKD. The CDR3 is 8 amino acids long, termini counted. CDR3 region: CAISESIS.